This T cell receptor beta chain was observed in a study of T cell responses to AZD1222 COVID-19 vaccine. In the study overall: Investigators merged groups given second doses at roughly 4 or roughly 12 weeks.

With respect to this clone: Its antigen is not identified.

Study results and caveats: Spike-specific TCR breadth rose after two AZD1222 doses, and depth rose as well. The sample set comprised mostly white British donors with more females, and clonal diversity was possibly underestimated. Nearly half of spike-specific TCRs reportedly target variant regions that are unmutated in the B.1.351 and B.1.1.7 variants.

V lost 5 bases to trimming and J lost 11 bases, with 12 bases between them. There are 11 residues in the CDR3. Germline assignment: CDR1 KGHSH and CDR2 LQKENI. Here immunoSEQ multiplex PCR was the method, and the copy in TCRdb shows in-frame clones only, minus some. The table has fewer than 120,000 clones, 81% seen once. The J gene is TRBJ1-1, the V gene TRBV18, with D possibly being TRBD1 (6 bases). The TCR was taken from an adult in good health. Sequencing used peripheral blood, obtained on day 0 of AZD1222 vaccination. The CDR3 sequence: CASSAGEWAFF. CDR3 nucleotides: TGTGCCAGCTCAGCAGGGGAGTGGGCTTTCTTT.